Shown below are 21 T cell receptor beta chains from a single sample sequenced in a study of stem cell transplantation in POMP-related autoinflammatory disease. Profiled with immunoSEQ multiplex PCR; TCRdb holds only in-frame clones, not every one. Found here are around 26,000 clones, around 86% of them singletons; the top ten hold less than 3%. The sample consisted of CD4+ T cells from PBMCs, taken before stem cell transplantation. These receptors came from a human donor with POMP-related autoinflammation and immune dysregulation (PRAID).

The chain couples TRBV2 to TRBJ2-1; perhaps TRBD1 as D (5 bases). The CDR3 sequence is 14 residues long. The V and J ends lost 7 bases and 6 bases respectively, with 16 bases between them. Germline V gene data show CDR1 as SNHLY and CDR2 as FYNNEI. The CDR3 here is CASTQSGWGNEQFF. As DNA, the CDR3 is TGTGCCAGCACACAGTCAGGGTGGGGCAATGAGCAGTTCTTC.

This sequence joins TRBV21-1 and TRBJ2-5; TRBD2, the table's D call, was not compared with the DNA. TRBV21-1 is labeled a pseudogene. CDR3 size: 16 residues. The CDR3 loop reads CASSQRSGGRRETQYF. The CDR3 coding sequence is TGTGCCAGCAGCCAGAGGTCGGGGGGGCGGCGGGAGACCCAGTACTTC.

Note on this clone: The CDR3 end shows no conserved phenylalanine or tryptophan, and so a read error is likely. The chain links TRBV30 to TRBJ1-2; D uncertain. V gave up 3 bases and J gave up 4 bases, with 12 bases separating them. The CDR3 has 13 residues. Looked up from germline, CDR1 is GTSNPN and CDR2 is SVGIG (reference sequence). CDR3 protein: CAWSWSERYGYTL. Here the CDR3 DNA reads TGTGCCTGGAGCTGGTCTGAGCGCTATGGCTACACCCTC.

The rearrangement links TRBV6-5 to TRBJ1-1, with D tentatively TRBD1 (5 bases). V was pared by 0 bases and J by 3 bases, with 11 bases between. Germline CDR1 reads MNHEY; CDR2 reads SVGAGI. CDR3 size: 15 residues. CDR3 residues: CASSYSGGGYTEAFF. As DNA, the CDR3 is TGTGCCAGCAGTTACTCGGGCGGGGGGTACACTGAAGCTTTCTTT.

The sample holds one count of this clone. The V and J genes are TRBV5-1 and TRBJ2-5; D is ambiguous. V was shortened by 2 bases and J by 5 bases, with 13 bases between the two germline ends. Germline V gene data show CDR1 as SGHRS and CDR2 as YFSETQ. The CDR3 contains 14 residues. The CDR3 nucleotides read TGCGCCAGCAGCTTAAGTACGGCATGGGAGACCCAGTACTTC. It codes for CASSLSTAWETQYF.

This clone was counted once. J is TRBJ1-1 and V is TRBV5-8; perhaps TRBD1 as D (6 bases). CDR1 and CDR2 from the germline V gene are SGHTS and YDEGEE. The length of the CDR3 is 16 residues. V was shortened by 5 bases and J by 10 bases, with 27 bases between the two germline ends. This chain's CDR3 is CASSRRAGASHTVAFF. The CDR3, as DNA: TGTGCCAGCAGTAGGAGGGCAGGGGCGAGTCATACGGTAGCTTTCTTT.

CDR3 coding DNA: TGTGCCAGCAGCGGGGACCATGAGCAGTTCTTC. The encoded protein is CASSGDHEQFF. The chain carries TRBV7-9 and TRBJ2-1; tentatively, D is TRBD1 or TRBD2 (5 bases each). With 5 bases removed from V and 8 bases from J, the gap between germline ends came to 7 bases. From germline, CDR1 is SEHNR and CDR2 FQNEAQ (reference sequence). The CDR3 consists of 11 residues. Looking up the rest from reference TRBV7-9 and TRBJ2-1 gives the full variable domain: DTGVSQNPRHKITKRGQNVTFRCDPISEHNRLYWYRQTLGQGPEFLTYFQNEAQLEKSRLLSDRFSAERPKGSFSTLEIQRTEQGDSAMYLCASSGDHEQFFGPGTRLTVL.

For the CDR3, the DNA is TGTGCCAGCTCGGTAGGGGGCGGGAATCAGCCCCAGCATTTT. Translating gives CASSVGGGNQPQHF. This chain connects TRBV2 to TRBJ1-5; 7 nucleotides match TRBD1. J was trimmed by 4 bases and V by 8 bases; bases with no gene match: 8. The V gene's germline CDR1 is SNHLY and CDR2 FYNNEI. The CDR3 length is 14 residues.

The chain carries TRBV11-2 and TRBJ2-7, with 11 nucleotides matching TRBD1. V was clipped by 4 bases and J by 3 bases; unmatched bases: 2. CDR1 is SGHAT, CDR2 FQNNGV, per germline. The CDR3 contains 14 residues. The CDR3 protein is CASSSGQGDYEQYF. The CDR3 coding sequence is TGTGCCAGCAGCTCGGGACAGGGGGACTACGAGCAGTACTTC.

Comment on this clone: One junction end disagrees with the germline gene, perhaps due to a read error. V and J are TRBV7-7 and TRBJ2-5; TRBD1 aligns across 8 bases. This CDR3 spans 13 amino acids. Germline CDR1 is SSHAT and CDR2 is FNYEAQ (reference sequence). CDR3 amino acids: CASSRGLSETQYF. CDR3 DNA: TGTGCTAGCAGCAGGGGGCTGAGTGAGACCCAGTACTTC.

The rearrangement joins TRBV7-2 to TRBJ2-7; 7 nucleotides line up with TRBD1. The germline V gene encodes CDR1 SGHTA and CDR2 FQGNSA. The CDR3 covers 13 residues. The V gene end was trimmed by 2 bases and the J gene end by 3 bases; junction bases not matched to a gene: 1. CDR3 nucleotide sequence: TGTGCCAGCAGCTTACGGACAGGCTACGAGCAGTACTTC. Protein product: CASSLRTGYEQYF.

The CDR3 sequence: CASSPSGPSYEQYF. The DNA for the CDR3 is TGTGCCAGCAGTCCTAGCGGGCCATCCTACGAGCAGTACTTC. The V call is TRBV6-5, the J call TRBJ2-7, with 8 bases aligning to TRBD2. CDR1 and CDR2 from the germline V gene are MNHEY and SVGAGI. The CDR3 spans 14 residues. J was trimmed by 1 base and V by 5 bases; bases with no gene match: 4.

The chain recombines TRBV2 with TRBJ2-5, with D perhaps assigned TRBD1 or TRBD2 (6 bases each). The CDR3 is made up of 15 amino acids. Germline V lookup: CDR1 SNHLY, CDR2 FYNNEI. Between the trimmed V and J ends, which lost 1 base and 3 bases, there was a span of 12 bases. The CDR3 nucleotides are TGTGCCAGCAGTGAAGTACAGGGAGGCGAAGAGACCCAGTACTTC. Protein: CASSEVQGGEETQYF.

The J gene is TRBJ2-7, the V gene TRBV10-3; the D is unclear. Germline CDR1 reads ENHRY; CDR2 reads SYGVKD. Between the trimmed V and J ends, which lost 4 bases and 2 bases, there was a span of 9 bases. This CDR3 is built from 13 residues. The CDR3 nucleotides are TGTGCCATCAGTGGAACGGCAACCTACGAGCAGTACTTC. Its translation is CAISGTATYEQYF.

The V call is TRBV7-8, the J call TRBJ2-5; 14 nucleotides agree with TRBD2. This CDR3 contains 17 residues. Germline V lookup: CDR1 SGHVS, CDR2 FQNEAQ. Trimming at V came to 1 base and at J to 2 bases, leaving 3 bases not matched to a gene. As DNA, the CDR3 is TGTGCCAGCAGCTTAGTGGGGACTAGCGGGGGTCAAGAGACCCAGTACTTC. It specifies CASSLVGTSGGQETQYF.

Written as DNA, the CDR3 is TGTGCCAGCAGTCGAGACAGGGTGAGAGATGAAAAACTGTTTTTT. It encodes CASSRDRVRDEKLFF. The chain joins TRBV6-5 to TRBJ1-4, with 7 bases aligning to TRBD1. The CDR3 consists of 15 residues. CDR1 and CDR2 from the germline V gene are MNHEY and SVGAGI. Trimming cost V 5 bases and J 6 bases; bases outside gene matches: 9.

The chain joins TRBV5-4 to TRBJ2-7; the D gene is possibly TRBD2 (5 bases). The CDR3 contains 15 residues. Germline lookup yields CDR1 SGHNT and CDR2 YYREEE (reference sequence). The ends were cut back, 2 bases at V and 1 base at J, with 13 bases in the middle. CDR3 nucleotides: TGTGCCAGCAGCTTACGTTCAGGCGGGTCCTACGAGCAGTACTTC. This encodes CASSLRSGGSYEQYF.

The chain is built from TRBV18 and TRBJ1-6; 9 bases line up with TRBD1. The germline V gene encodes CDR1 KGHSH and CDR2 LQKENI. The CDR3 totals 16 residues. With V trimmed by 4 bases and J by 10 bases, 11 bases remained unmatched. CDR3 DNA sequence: TGTGCCAGCTCACTCGGGGCCTGGACAGGGGAATCACCCCTCCACTTT. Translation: CASSLGAWTGESPLHF.

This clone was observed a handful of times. Written as DNA, the CDR3 is TGTGCCAGCAAACCGGGACTAGCGGGATACGAGCAGTACTTC. It yields the protein CASKPGLAGYEQYF. The chain uses TRBV6-5 and TRBJ2-7, with 13 positions matching TRBD2. J gave up 4 bases and V 7 bases, and 4 bases lay outside the gene matches. The CDR3 is 14 residues long. CDR1 is MNHEY, CDR2 SVGAGI, per germline.

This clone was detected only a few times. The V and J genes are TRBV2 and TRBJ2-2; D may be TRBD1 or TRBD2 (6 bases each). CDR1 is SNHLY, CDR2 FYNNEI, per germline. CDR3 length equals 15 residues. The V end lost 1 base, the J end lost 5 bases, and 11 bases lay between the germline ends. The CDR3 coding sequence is TGTGCCAGCAGTGAAGAGACAGGAGGGACCGGGGAGCTGTTTTTT. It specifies CASSEETGGTGELFF.

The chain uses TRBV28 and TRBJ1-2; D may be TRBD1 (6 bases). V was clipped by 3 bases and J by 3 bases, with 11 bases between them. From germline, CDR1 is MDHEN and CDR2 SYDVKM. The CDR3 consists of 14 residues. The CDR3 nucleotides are TGTGCCAGCAGTTTGTTCGGGGGCGACTATGGCTACACCTTC. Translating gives CASSLFGGDYGYTF.